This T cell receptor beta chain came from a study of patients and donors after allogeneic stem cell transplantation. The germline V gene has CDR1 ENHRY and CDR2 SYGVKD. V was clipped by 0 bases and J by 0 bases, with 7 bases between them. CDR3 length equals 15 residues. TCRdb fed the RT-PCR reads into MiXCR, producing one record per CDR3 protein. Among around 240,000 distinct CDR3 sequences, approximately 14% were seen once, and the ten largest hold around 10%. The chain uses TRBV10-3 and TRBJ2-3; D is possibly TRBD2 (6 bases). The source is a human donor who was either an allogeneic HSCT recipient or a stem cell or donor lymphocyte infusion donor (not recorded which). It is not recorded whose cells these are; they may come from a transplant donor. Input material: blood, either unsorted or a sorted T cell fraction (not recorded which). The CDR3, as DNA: TGTGCCATCAGTGAGTCCGGGACTAGCACAGATACGCAGTATTTT. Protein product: CAISESGTSTDTQYF.